The 24 T cell receptor beta chains presented below share a single source sample, sequenced in a study of identical twins. Using its own MiXCR run on the 5' RACE reads, TCRdb lists one record per CDR3 protein. The repertoire holds 450,000 to 500,000 distinct CDR3 sequences, with approximately 14% as singletons. These same data were also listed under a study on yellow fever vaccine responses in identical twins.

The sequenced sample was CD4+ T cells sorted from blood. These receptors were taken from a woman between 18 and 30 years old in good health.

This clonotype was counted only a few times. The chain has TRBV4-2 and TRBJ2-7, with unresolved D. This CDR3 has 14 residues. Trimming left V 1 base short and J 2 bases short, with 9 bases between. CDR1 is LGHNA and CDR2 is YNFKEQ in the germline V gene. CDR3 sequence (DNA): TGTGCCAGCAGCCAAGTTCTTGGGGCCTACGAGCAGTACTTC. Protein product: CASSQVLGAYEQYF.

This clonotype was detected a few times. The chain couples TRBV12-3 or TRBV12-4 to TRBJ2-3; 8 bases fit TRBD2. This CDR3 comprises 16 residues. With V trimmed by 4 bases and J by 3 bases, 9 bases remained unmatched. CDR3 sequence: CASSSGGQGRTDTQYF. CDR3 nucleotide sequence: TGTGCCAGCAGTTCGGGGGGGCAGGGCCGTACAGATACGCAGTATTTT.

The chain joins TRBV15 to TRBJ1-1; D not certain. The germline V gene has CDR1 LNHNV and CDR2 YYDKDF (reference sequence). This CDR3 spans 14 amino acids. V shed 0 bases and J shed 3 bases, with 8 bases lying between them. CDR3 sequence (DNA): TGTGCCACCAGCAGAGAATCGGGCTACACTGAAGCTTTCTTT. Protein product: CATSRESGYTEAFF.

The chain has TRBV20-1 and TRBJ1-1; the D gene is possibly TRBD1 (5 bases). The length of the CDR3 is 14 residues. The V and J ends lost 0 bases and 1 base respectively, with 9 bases between them. Germline lookup yields CDR1 DFQATT and CDR2 SNEGSKA (reference sequence). CDR3 sequence (DNA): TGCAGTGCTAGAGAACAGGTCCGGAACACTGAAGCTTTCTTT. Translated: CSAREQVRNTEAFF.

The J gene is TRBJ2-6, the V gene TRBV11-1; 8 nucleotides agree with TRBD1. CDR1 and CDR2 (germline): SGHAT, FQDESV (reference sequence). CDR3 length: 19 residues. The junction had 15 bases not matched to a gene; V was cut back by 5 bases and J by 3 bases. As DNA, the CDR3 is TGTGCCAGCAGCCGCGGGACAGGTCTCCCTATCAGTGGGGCCAACGTCCTGACTTTC. The encoded protein is CASSRGTGLPISGANVLTF.

This clonotype has more than one count but fewer than ten. V gene TRBV5-1 combines with J gene TRBJ2-7; 7 bases align to TRBD2. CDR1 and CDR2 from the germline V gene are SGHRS and YFSETQ. The CDR3 runs 14 residues. Trimming cost V 3 bases and J 3 bases; bases outside gene matches: 6. The CDR3 loop reads CASSSGGVYYEQYF. The CDR3 DNA reads TGCGCCAGCAGCTCGGGGGGAGTATACTACGAGCAGTACTTC.

There are a few counts of this clonotype. The chain joins TRBV27 to TRBJ1-4, with TRBD1 matching over 8 bases. The CDR3 loop spans 14 amino acids. The V and J ends lost 6 bases and 5 bases, in that order; junction bases with no gene match: 5. Germline V gene data show CDR1 as MNHEY and CDR2 as SMNVEV (reference sequence). CDR3 nucleotide sequence: TGTGCCAGCAGACTGGGGACAGGCAATGAAAAACTGTTTTTT. The encoded protein is CASRLGTGNEKLFF.

This clonotype appeared many times. This rearrangement joins TRBV29-1 to TRBJ2-3; a possible D gene is TRBD2 (6 bases). Looked up from germline, CDR1 is SQVTM and CDR2 is ANQGSEA. The ends were cut back, 6 bases at V and 1 base at J, with 17 bases in the middle. The CDR3 contains 15 residues. In nucleotides, the CDR3 is TGCAGCGTAGACGGGACTTCACATGGCACAGATACGCAGTATTTT. It translates to CSVDGTSHGTDTQYF.

This clonotype has a handful of counts. This chain connects TRBV5-8 to TRBJ1-5; no firm D call. This CDR3 has 12 residues. Trimming cost V 1 base and J 7 bases, with 6 bases left between them. CDR1 is SGHTS, CDR2 YDEGEE, per germline. This chain's CDR3 is CASSLKVQPQHF. CDR3 coding DNA: TGTGCCAGCAGCTTGAAGGTGCAGCCCCAGCATTTT.

The chain couples TRBV4-3 to TRBJ2-7, with 11 bases that match TRBD2. V lost 4 bases to trimming and J lost 2 bases; unmatched junction nucleotides: 7. The CDR3 is 16 residues long. Germline CDR1 is LGHNA and CDR2 is YSLEER. The CDR3 loop is CASSPGLAGNTYEQYF. Here the CDR3 DNA reads TGCGCCAGCAGCCCAGGACTAGCGGGCAATACCTACGAGCAGTACTTC.

The chain employs TRBV19 and TRBJ2-3; no definite D call. Looked up from germline, CDR1 is LNHDA and CDR2 is SQIVND (reference sequence). This CDR3 spans 15 amino acids. Trimming stripped 5 bases from V and 5 bases from J, with 17 bases between. CDR3 residues: CASSPTPLPGDTQYF. In nucleotides, the CDR3 is TGTGCCAGTAGTCCTACCCCACTGCCGGGAGATACGCAGTATTTT.

The V and J genes are TRBV28 and TRBJ2-5; D perhaps matches TRBD2 (5 bases). The CDR3 has 13 residues. Germline V gene sequence: CDR1 MDHEN, CDR2 SYDVKM. Trimming cost V 4 bases and J 4 bases, with 10 bases left between them. Here the CDR3 DNA reads TGTGCCAGCAGTTGGGCGGGCGTAGAGACCCAGTACTTC. This translates into CASSWAGVETQYF. Combining the CDR3 with reference TRBV28 and TRBJ2-5 gives the whole variable domain DVKVTQSSRYLVKRTGEKVFLECVQDMDHENMFWYRQDPGLGLRLIYFSYDVKMKEKGDIPEGYSVSREKKERFSLILESASTNQTSMYLCASSWAGVETQYFGPGTRLLVL.

At least ten counts were recorded for this clonotype. The gene calls are TRBV5-1 and TRBJ2-4; 12 nucleotides agree with TRBD2. CDR1 and CDR2 from the germline V gene are SGHRS and YFSETQ. The junction had 1 base not matched to a gene; V was cut back by 0 bases and J by 9 bases. The CDR3 runs to 14 residues. The CDR3 nucleotides read TGCGCCAGCAGCTTGGAACTAGCGGGAGGCATTCAGTACTTC. It translates to CASSLELAGGIQYF.

This clonotype has more than one count but fewer than ten. The CDR3 sequence is CASTNPGHTTDTQYF. DNA for the CDR3: TGTGCCAGCACTAATCCGGGACACACCACAGATACGCAGTATTTT. This chain links TRBV7-9 with TRBJ2-3; a weak D match, TRBD1 (6 bases). CDR1 is SEHNR and CDR2 is FQNEAQ in the germline V gene (reference sequence). CDR3 length: 15 amino acids. V lost 7 bases and J lost 2, with 16 bases in between.

V and J are TRBV9 and TRBJ1-4; weak D call: TRBD1 (6 bases). The length of the CDR3 is 15 residues. Germline values: CDR1 SGDLS, CDR2 YYNGEE. With 3 bases removed from V and 7 bases from J, the gap between germline ends came to 16 bases. DNA for the CDR3: TGTGCCAGCAGCGCGGGAGACAGGACTCCTGAAAAACTGTTTTTT. Translated: CASSAGDRTPEKLFF.

This clonotype turned up a few times. This sequence joins TRBV20-1 and TRBJ2-3, with a possible D match to TRBD2 (6 bases). This CDR3 contains 13 residues. Trimming stripped 5 bases from V and 4 bases from J, with 13 bases between. Germline loops: CDR1 DFQATT, CDR2 SNEGSKA (reference sequence). For the CDR3, the DNA is TGCAGTGCTTATCGGGACTTCTCAGATACGCAGTATTTT. It specifies CSAYRDFSDTQYF.

This chain links TRBV2 with TRBJ2-1, with D tentatively TRBD2 (5 bases). The CDR3 consists of 16 residues. Trimming stripped 7 bases from V and 2 bases from J, with 18 bases between. Germline V lookup: CDR1 SNHLY, CDR2 FYNNEI. DNA of the CDR3: TGTGCCAGCAAAAAACTAGTCTCGAGCCCCTACAATGAGCAGTTCTTC. It yields the protein CASKKLVSSPYNEQFF.

This clonotype was recorded many times. This chain links TRBV20-1 with TRBJ1-2; the D gene is possibly TRBD1 (5 bases). The CDR3 has 13 amino acids. Trimming pared 4 bases from V and 2 bases from J, leaving 11 bases between. CDR1 DFQATT and CDR2 SNEGSKA come from the germline V gene (reference sequence). Written as DNA, the CDR3 is TGCAGTGCTACCGGGACTGACAACTATGGCTACACCTTC. Translating it yields CSATGTDNYGYTF.

In its sample, this clonotype was seen a few times. This chain uses TRBV5-1 with TRBJ2-1, with D tentatively TRBD1 (5 bases). Trimming removed 0 bases at V and 8 bases at J, with 9 bases between. The CDR3 totals 13 residues. Germline assignment: CDR1 SGHRS and CDR2 YFSETQ. The CDR3 bases are TGCGCCAGCAGCTTGGCCTGGGGCCATGAGCAGTTCTTC. It yields the protein CASSLAWGHEQFF.

This clonotype has only a few counts. Written as DNA, the CDR3 is TGTGCCAGCAGCACACTTCTTAGGTCGGCTAGGGGGACCCAGTACTTC. Translated: CASSTLLRSARGTQYF. The chain is built from TRBV7-2 and TRBJ2-5, with a tentative D call TRBD1 (5 bases). Deletions cut 5 bases from V and 7 bases from J, with 23 bases between. The CDR3 runs to 16 residues. Germline CDR1 SGHTA, CDR2 FQGNSA.

This chain uses TRBV6-6 with TRBJ2-3; D remains unclear. V gave up 11 bases and J gave up 1 base, with 10 bases separating them. The CDR3 is 12 amino acids. Germline V lookup: CDR1 MNHNY, CDR2 SVGAGI (reference sequence). The chain's CDR3 is CASRHRTDTQYF. CDR3 sequence (DNA): TGTGCCTCACGACACCGCACAGATACGCAGTATTTT.

This clonotype appeared many times. One junction end does not reproduce the germline sequence, and a read error may be involved. The V gene is TRBV5-1, the J gene TRBJ2-5; 11 bases match TRBD2. This CDR3 region has 15 residues. CDR1 is SGHRS and CDR2 is YFSETQ in the germline V gene. The CDR3 coding sequence is TGTGCCAGCAGCCTGGGGACTAGCGGTCAAGAGACCCAGTACTTC. Its translation: CASSLGTSGQETQYF.

This clonotype turned up a few times. The chain combines TRBV5-1 with TRBJ2-7; the D is unclear. V was cut by 5 bases and J by 2 bases, with 17 bases left in between. CDR3 length: 15 amino acids. Germline CDR1 SGHRS, CDR2 YFSETQ. This chain's CDR3 is CASRRSPVEAYEQYF. The DNA for the CDR3 is TGCGCCAGCAGAAGAAGTCCAGTTGAAGCCTACGAGCAGTACTTC.

This clonotype was detected only a few times. The chain links TRBV7-2 to TRBJ2-1; D gene ambiguous. The V end was cut by 4 bases, the J end by 4 bases, with 11 bases between. CDR1 is SGHTA, CDR2 FQGNSA, per germline. The CDR3 consists of 14 residues. The CDR3 spells CASSSAIGYNEQFF. CDR3 sequence (DNA): TGTGCCAGCAGCTCCGCAATTGGGTACAATGAGCAGTTCTTC. The variable domain in full, with the rest retrieved from reference TRBV7-2 and TRBJ2-1, is GAGVSQSPSNKVTEKGKDVELRCDPISGHTALYWYRQSLGQGLEFLIYFQGNSAPDKSGLPSDRFSAERTGGSVSTLTIQRTQQEDSAVYLCASSSAIGYNEQFFGPGTRLTVL.